The next 31 T cell receptor beta chains were all read from a single sample in a study of patients and donors after allogeneic stem cell transplantation. One entry per CDR3 protein results from TCRdb running MiXCR on the RT-PCR reads. Found here are 390,000 or so distinct CDR3 sequences, 16% of them singletons; the top ten hold less than 9.5%. The sequencing input was blood, either unsorted or a sorted T cell fraction (not recorded which). The source is a human donor who was either an allogeneic HSCT recipient or a stem cell or donor lymphocyte infusion donor (not recorded which). It is not recorded whose cells these are; they may come from a transplant donor.

This chain links TRBV20-1 with TRBJ1-2; the D is unclear. This CDR3 spans 12 amino acids. Trimming pared 0 bases from V and 1 base from J, leaving 3 bases between. Germline V gene sequence: CDR1 DFQATT, CDR2 SNEGSKA (reference sequence). CDR3 nucleotide sequence: TGCAGTGCTAGAGAGAGTAACTATGGCTACACCTTC. Translating gives CSARESNYGYTF.

The CDR3 bases are TGCGCCAGCAGCTTGTGGACTAGCGGGAGGGTTGGTATTGAGCAGTTCTTC. Translation: CASSLWTSGRVGIEQFF. The chain uses TRBV5-1 and TRBJ2-1; 15 bases match TRBD2. CDR3 length: 17 residues. From germline, CDR1 is SGHRS and CDR2 YFSETQ. The V gene end was trimmed by 1 base and the J gene end by 9 bases; junction bases not matched to a gene: 8.

This clonotype has a handful of counts. The rearrangement uses TRBV12-3 or TRBV12-4 and TRBJ1-5; possible D gene TRBD1, 5 bases. The CDR3 contains 20 residues. The V gene lost 0 bases and the J gene lost 1 base, with 22 bases spanning the gap. The CDR3 DNA reads as TGTGCCAGCAGTTTAGCGCTAGGGGCTAAGAGGACCCGGAGCAATCAGCCCCAGCATTTT. Its translation: CASSLALGAKRTRSNQPQHF.

V gene TRBV29-1 combines with J gene TRBJ2-7; 10 bases agree with TRBD2. There are 15 residues in the CDR3. The germline V gene has CDR1 SQVTM and CDR2 ANQGSEA. V shed 2 bases, J shed 4 bases, and the junction held 8 bases outside the gene matches. The CDR3 protein is CSVELTSGNEYEQYF. The CDR3 region has the DNA TGCAGCGTTGAATTAACTAGCGGGAATGAATACGAGCAGTACTTC.

The chain combines TRBV20-1 with TRBJ2-7, with 7 bases fitting TRBD1. This CDR3 spans 13 amino acids. Losses at the gene ends were 6 bases for V and 0 bases for J; bases not matched to a gene: 5. Germline V gene data show CDR1 as DFQATT and CDR2 as SNEGSKA (reference sequence). As DNA, the CDR3 is TGCAGTGCGGGGGACAGCCACTCCTACGAGCAGTACTTC. Its translation is CSAGDSHSYEQYF.

This clonotype was detected a few times. The chain links TRBV5-1 to TRBJ2-1; 13 nucleotides agree with TRBD2. This CDR3 is built from 15 residues. Germline V CDR1 and CDR2: SGHRS, YFSETQ. The ends lost 4 bases at V and 7 bases at J; junction bases unmatched: 5. The CDR3 loop is CASSQSTSGRNEQFF. The CDR3 DNA follows: TGCGCCAGCAGCCAATCGACTAGCGGGAGGAATGAGCAGTTCTTC.

This clonotype was seen more than once but under ten times. The chain links TRBV30 to TRBJ1-6; 8 nucleotides align to TRBD1. The CDR3 contains 16 residues. The V gene's germline CDR1 is GTSNPN and CDR2 SVGIG (reference sequence). The junction had 11 bases not matched to a gene; V was cut back by 3 bases and J by 7 bases. For the CDR3, the DNA is TGTGCCTGGAGCGCCGACCGGGACAGGCGCAATTCACCCCTCCACTTT. The encoded protein is CAWSADRDRRNSPLHF.

The V gene is TRBV9, the J gene TRBJ2-1; TRBD2 is a possible D gene (7 bases). Germline loops: CDR1 SGDLS, CDR2 YYNGEE. The CDR3 runs to 11 residues. The V and J ends lost 7 bases and 9 bases respectively, with 11 bases between them. The CDR3 sequence is CASGGGREQFF. The CDR3 DNA follows: TGTGCCAGCGGGGGGGGCCGTGAGCAGTTCTTC.

CDR3 residues: CASTSGHEQYF. In nucleotides, the CDR3 is TGTGCCAGCACCAGCGGGCACGAGCAGTACTTC. V is TRBV7-6 and J is TRBJ2-7; TRBD2 is a possible D gene (6 bases). Deletions cut 7 bases from V and 5 bases from J, with 9 bases between. CDR3 size: 11 residues. The germline V gene has CDR1 SGHVS and CDR2 FNYEAQ.

CDR3 protein: CASSSGTGINSPLHF. As DNA, the CDR3 is TGTGCCAGCTCCTCCGGGACAGGGATTAATTCACCCCTCCACTTT. This chain joins TRBV6-1 and TRBJ1-6; 9 bases agree with TRBD1. The CDR3 is 15 residues long. The V segment lost 8 bases and the J segment 6 bases; nucleotides outside the gene matches: 8. The V gene's germline CDR1 is MNHNS and CDR2 SASEGT.

The chain uses TRBV9 and TRBJ2-1; TRBD2 matches at 7 bases. This CDR3 contains 14 residues. Germline V gene data show CDR1 as SGDLS and CDR2 as YYNGEE. V dropped 3 bases and J dropped 8; count of bases not matched to a gene: 8. CDR3 nucleotides: TGTGCCAGCAGCGCTATGGGACTATACGATGAGCAGTTCTTC. Amino acids: CASSAMGLYDEQFF.

This clonotype was found many times. The V and J genes are TRBV24-1 and TRBJ2-7; D remains unclear. The V and J ends lost 6 bases and 1 base respectively, with 9 bases between them. Looked up from germline, CDR1 is KGHDR and CDR2 is SFDVKD. This CDR3 has 13 residues. CDR3 sequence reads: CATSRGRSYEQYF. DNA for the CDR3: TGTGCCACCAGTCGAGGCAGGTCCTACGAGCAGTACTTC.

The chain links TRBV7-9 to TRBJ1-6, with D uncertain. The length of the CDR3 is 12 residues. The V gene lost 5 bases and the J gene lost 5 bases, with 4 bases spanning the gap. The germline V gene has CDR1 SEHNR and CDR2 FQNEAQ (reference sequence). CDR3 in amino acids: CASSRDNSPLHF. Here the CDR3 DNA reads TGTGCCAGCAGCCGCGATAATTCACCCCTCCACTTT.

The sample holds a few counts of this clonotype. The rearrangement links TRBV6-2 or TRBV6-3 to TRBJ1-5; no clear D. Germline V gene sequence: CDR1 MNHEY, CDR2 SVGEGT. Trimming pared 2 bases from V and 7 bases from J, leaving 6 bases between. This CDR3 contains 12 residues. This chain's CDR3 is CASSYVGQPQHF. CDR3 nucleotide sequence: TGTGCCAGCAGTTACGTCGGCCAGCCCCAGCATTTT.

V is TRBV4-2 and J is TRBJ2-1; the D call may be TRBD1 or TRBD2 (5 bases each). The germline V and J ends were trimmed by 0 bases and 2 bases, with 17 bases remaining between them. Germline assignment: CDR1 LGHNA and CDR2 YNFKEQ. This CDR3 spans 18 amino acids. The CDR3 region is CASSQDPSGTPPYNEQFF. The CDR3 DNA is TGTGCCAGCAGCCAAGATCCCTCGGGGACGCCACCCTACAATGAGCAGTTCTTC.

This chain links TRBV7-9 with TRBJ1-1, with TRBD1 as a possible D gene (6 bases). The CDR3 is made up of 14 amino acids. Trimming pared 4 bases from V and 5 bases from J, leaving 14 bases between. CDR1 and CDR2 from the germline V gene are SEHNR and FQNEAQ (reference sequence). This chain's CDR3 is CASSSRGGWTEAFF. CDR3 DNA: TGTGCCAGCAGCTCCAGGGGAGGGTGGACTGAAGCTTTCTTT.

This clonotype was counted between two and nine times. J is TRBJ1-2 and V is TRBV5-1; TRBD1 is a possible D gene (5 bases). V lost 6 bases and J lost 10, with 10 bases in between. This CDR3 has 10 residues. From germline, CDR1 is SGHRS and CDR2 YFSETQ. CDR3 bases: TGCGCCAGCAAAGGGGCTGCCTACACCTTC. Protein: CASKGAAYTF.

The sample holds many counts of this clonotype. This sequence joins TRBV9 and TRBJ2-1, with TRBD1 matching over 9 bases. V gave up 1 base and J gave up 8 bases; unmatched junction bases: 4. The CDR3 has 14 residues. Germline assignment: CDR1 SGDLS and CDR2 YYNGEE. The CDR3 DNA reads TGTGCCAGCAGCGTAATCGGGACAGGGTATGAGCAGTTCTTC. Translation gives CASSVIGTGYEQFF.

V usage is TRBV29-1 and J usage is TRBJ2-5; the match to TRBD2 covers 10 bases. The CDR3 loop spans 15 amino acids. Trimming took 1 base from V and 4 from J; bases not matched to a gene: 6. Germline CDR1 is SQVTM and CDR2 is ANQGSEA. In DNA, the CDR3 is TGCAGCGTTGAAGGAGCGGGAGGGCCGGTAGAGACCCAGTACTTC. Translating gives CSVEGAGGPVETQYF.

The chain carries TRBV11-1 and TRBJ2-7; TRBD2 matches at 14 bases. Losses at the gene ends were 3 bases for V and 6 bases for J; bases not matched to a gene: 13. The germline V gene encodes CDR1 SGHAT and CDR2 FQDESV (reference sequence). This CDR3 has 18 residues. CDR3 sequence reads: CASSFSSMGLAGVGEQYF. The CDR3 region has the DNA TGTGCCAGCAGCTTTTCCTCTATGGGACTAGCGGGAGTTGGCGAGCAGTACTTC.

The V gene is TRBV7-6, the J gene TRBJ2-5; 10 positions agree with TRBD1. CDR1 is SGHVS, CDR2 FNYEAQ, per germline. The V gene end was trimmed by 4 bases and the J gene end by 5 bases; junction bases not matched to a gene: 7. This CDR3 contains 15 residues. Written as DNA, the CDR3 is TGTGCCAGCAGCTCTGGGACAGGGGTTGGGGAGACCCAGTACTTC. Its translation: CASSSGTGVGETQYF.

This clonotype has a count of ten or more. This chain uses TRBV7-2 with TRBJ2-2; 7 nucleotides match TRBD1. In germline, CDR1 is SGHTA, CDR2 FQGNSA. The CDR3 totals 15 residues. With 3 bases clipped from V and 4 bases from J, the junction kept 5 bases outside the gene matches. The CDR3 here is CASSFHRGSTGELFF. CDR3 bases: TGTGCCAGCAGCTTCCACAGGGGTAGCACCGGGGAGCTGTTTTTT.

This clonotype showed up just a few times. V usage is TRBV15 and J usage is TRBJ1-2, with a weak D call TRBD1 (5 bases). Between the trimmed V and J ends, which lost 2 bases and 5 bases, there was a span of 15 bases. This CDR3 region has 15 residues. The germline CDR1 and CDR2 sequences are LNHNV and YYDKDF (reference sequence). This CDR3 reads CATSRINRFEYGYTF. For the CDR3, the DNA is TGTGCCACCAGCAGAATCAACAGGTTCGAGTATGGCTACACCTTC.

This clonotype appeared a few times. V usage is TRBV12-3 or TRBV12-4 and J usage is TRBJ1-1; 8 nucleotides line up with TRBD1. CDR3 length: 14 residues. J lost 2 bases, V lost 3 bases, and 2 bases had no gene match. CDR3 nucleotide sequence: TGTGCCAGCAGTTTTCAGGGGGCAAACACTGAAGCTTTCTTT. Protein: CASSFQGANTEAFF.

This clonotype was observed at least ten times. This chain joins TRBV5-1 and TRBJ1-1; TRBD1 aligns across 8 bases. V was clipped by 1 base and J by 0 bases; unmatched bases: 8. Germline V CDR1 and CDR2: SGHRS, YFSETQ. The CDR3 totals 17 residues. The CDR3 loop reads CASSLSAGGVLNTEAFF. CDR3 bases: TGCGCCAGCAGCTTGTCCGCAGGGGGCGTTCTGAACACTGAAGCTTTCTTT.

This clonotype occurred a few times. The chain combines TRBV7-8 with TRBJ2-3; possible D gene TRBD2, 7 bases. The length of the CDR3 is 16 residues. V was trimmed by 1 base and J by 1 base, leaving 12 bases between them. Germline loops: CDR1 SGHVS, CDR2 FQNEAQ. The DNA of the CDR3 is TGTGCCAGCAGCTTAGTAGGGGGGGCGGGCACAGATACGCAGTATTTT. The encoded protein is CASSLVGGAGTDTQYF.

This clonotype was picked up many times. The chain recombines TRBV12-3 or TRBV12-4 with TRBJ2-6, with a possible D match to TRBD2 (5 bases). Trimming stripped 3 bases from V and 0 bases from J, with 6 bases between. The CDR3 contains 15 residues. The CDR3 sequence is CASSFEGSGANVLTF. CDR3 sequence (DNA): TGTGCCAGCAGTTTTGAGGGCTCTGGGGCCAACGTCCTGACTTTC.

This clonotype was detected only a few times. This chain connects TRBV2 to TRBJ2-7; TRBD1 aligns across 11 bases. CDR1 is SNHLY and CDR2 is FYNNEI in the germline V gene. J was trimmed by 3 bases and V by 10 bases; bases with no gene match: 5. The CDR3 extends over 13 amino acids. CDR3: CAIRDRGGYEQYF. The CDR3, as DNA: TGTGCCATCCGGGACAGGGGGGGCTACGAGCAGTACTTC.

This rearrangement joins TRBV27 to TRBJ2-2; unclear D gene. Deletions cut 6 bases from V and 1 base from J, with 18 bases between. CDR1 and CDR2 (germline): MNHEY, SMNVEV (reference sequence). This CDR3 spans 17 amino acids. CDR3 loop: CASSHVTDPLNTGELFF. The CDR3 DNA follows: TGTGCCAGCAGCCACGTTACCGACCCCTTGAACACCGGGGAGCTGTTTTTT.

This clonotype came up many times. The chain couples TRBV7-9 to TRBJ1-2; 8 nucleotides match TRBD1. The CDR3 spans 16 residues. The germline CDR1 and CDR2 sequences are SEHNR and FQNEAQ (reference sequence). V lost 5 bases, J lost 0 bases, and 8 bases stayed unmatched. The CDR3 DNA sequence: TGTGCCAGCAGCCCAGGGGGCCTCTTAGCTAACTATGGCTACACCTTC. It yields the protein CASSPGGLLANYGYTF. Full variable domain (missing parts from reference TRBV7-9 and TRBJ1-2): DTGVSQNPRHKITKRGQNVTFRCDPISEHNRLYWYRQTLGQGPEFLTYFQNEAQLEKSRLLSDRFSAERPKGSFSTLEIQRTEQGDSAMYLCASSPGGLLANYGYTFGSGTRLTVV.

The chain combines TRBV4-1 with TRBJ2-7; TRBD1 agrees at 8 bases. Per germline, CDR1 MGHRA and CDR2 YSYEKL. The V and J ends lost 4 bases and 4 bases, in that order; junction bases with no gene match: 6. CDR3 length: 14 residues. CDR3 protein: CASSPDDRGYEQYF. The CDR3 nucleotides read TGCGCCAGCAGCCCCGACGACAGGGGTTACGAGCAGTACTTC.